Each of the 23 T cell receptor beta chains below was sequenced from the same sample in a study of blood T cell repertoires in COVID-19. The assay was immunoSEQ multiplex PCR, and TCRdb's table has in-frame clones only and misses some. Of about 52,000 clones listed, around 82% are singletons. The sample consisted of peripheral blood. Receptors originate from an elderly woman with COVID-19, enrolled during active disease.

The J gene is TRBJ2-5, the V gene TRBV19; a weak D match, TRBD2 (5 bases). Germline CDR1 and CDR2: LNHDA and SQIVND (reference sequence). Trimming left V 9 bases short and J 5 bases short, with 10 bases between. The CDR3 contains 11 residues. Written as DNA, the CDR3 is TGTGCCAGCCCGTCGGGGGAGACCCAGTACTTC. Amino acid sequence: CASPSGETQYF.

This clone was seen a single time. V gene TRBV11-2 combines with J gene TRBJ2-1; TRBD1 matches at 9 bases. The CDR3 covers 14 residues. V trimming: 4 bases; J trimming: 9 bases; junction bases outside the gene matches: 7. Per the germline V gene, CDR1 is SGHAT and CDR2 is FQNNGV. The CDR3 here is CASSSGTGLSEQFF. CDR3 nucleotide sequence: TGTGCCAGCAGCTCCGGGACAGGGTTAAGTGAGCAGTTCTTC.

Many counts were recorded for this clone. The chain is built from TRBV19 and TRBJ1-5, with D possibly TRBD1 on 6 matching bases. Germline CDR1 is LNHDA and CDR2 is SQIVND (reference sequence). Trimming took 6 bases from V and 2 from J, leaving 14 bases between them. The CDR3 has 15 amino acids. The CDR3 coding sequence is TGTGCCAGTAGCCCTCAGGGGAACGGCAATCAGCCCCAGCATTTT. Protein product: CASSPQGNGNQPQHF.

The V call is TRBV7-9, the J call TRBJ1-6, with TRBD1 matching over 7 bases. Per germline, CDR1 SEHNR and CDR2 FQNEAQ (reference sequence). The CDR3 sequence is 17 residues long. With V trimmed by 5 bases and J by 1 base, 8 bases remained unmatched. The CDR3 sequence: CASSRDSGGSYNSPLHF. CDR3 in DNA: TGTGCCAGCAGCCGGGACAGCGGGGGATCCTATAATTCACCCCTCCACTTT.

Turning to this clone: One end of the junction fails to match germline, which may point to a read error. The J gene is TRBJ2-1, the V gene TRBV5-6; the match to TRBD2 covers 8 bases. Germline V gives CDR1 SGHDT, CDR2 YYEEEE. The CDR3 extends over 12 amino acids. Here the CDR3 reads CASSAPGGVPIF. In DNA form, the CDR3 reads TGTGCCAGCAGCGCCCCGGGGGGGGTCCCTATCTTC.

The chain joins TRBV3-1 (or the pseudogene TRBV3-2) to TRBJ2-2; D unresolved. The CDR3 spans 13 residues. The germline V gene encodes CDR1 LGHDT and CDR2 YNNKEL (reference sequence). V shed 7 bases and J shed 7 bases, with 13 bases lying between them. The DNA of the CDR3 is TGTGCCAGCACAAACCTCGCCGGCGGGGAGCTGTTTTTT. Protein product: CASTNLAGGELFF.

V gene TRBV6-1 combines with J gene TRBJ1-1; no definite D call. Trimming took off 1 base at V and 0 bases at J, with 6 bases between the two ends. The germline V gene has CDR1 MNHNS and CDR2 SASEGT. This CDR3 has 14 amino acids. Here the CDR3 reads CASSEVLVNTEAFF. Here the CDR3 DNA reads TGTGCCAGCAGTGAAGTACTGGTGAACACTGAAGCTTTCTTT.

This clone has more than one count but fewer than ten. DNA of the CDR3: TGTGCCAGCAGTGAGGCAGGGGCTAATTCACCCCTCCACTTT. Its protein is CASSEAGANSPLHF. The rearrangement uses TRBV6-4 and TRBJ1-6, with a possible D match to TRBD1 (6 bases). The V gene's germline CDR1 is MRHNA and CDR2 SNTAGT. V was clipped by 3 bases and J by 6 bases, with 9 bases between them. The CDR3 loop spans 14 amino acids.

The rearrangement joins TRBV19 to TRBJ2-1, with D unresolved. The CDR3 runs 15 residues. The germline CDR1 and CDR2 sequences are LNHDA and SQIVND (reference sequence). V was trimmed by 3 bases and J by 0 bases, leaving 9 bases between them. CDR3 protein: CASSMRLGSYNEQFF. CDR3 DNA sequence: TGTGCCAGTAGTATGCGACTGGGCTCCTACAATGAGCAGTTCTTC.

CDR3 nucleotides: TGTGCCAGCGCACAGGGAGTCTCGATAAACATTCAGTACTTC. This codes for CASAQGVSINIQYF. V is TRBV2 and J is TRBJ2-4; tentative D call: TRBD1 (6 bases). Germline-derived CDR1 and CDR2 are SNHLY and FYNNEI. V shed 8 bases and J shed 6 bases, with 17 bases lying between them. The CDR3 sequence is 14 residues long. The variable domain in full, with the rest retrieved from reference TRBV2 and TRBJ2-4, is EPEVTQTPSHQVTQMGQEVILRCVPISNHLYFYWYRQILGQKVEFLVSFYNNEISEKSEIFDDQFSVERPDGSNFTLKIRSTKLEDSAMYFCASAQGVSINIQYFGAGTRLSVL.

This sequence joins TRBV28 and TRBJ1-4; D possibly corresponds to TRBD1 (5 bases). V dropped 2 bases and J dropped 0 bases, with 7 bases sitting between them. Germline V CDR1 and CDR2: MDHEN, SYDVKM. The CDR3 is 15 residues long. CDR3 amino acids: CASSLQGTTNEKLFF. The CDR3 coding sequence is TGTGCCAGCAGTTTACAGGGAACAACTAATGAAAAACTGTTTTTT. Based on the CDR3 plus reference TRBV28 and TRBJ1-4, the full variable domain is DVKVTQSSRYLVKRTGEKVFLECVQDMDHENMFWYRQDPGLGLRLIYFSYDVKMKEKGDIPEGYSVSREKKERFSLILESASTNQTSMYLCASSLQGTTNEKLFFGSGTQLSVL.

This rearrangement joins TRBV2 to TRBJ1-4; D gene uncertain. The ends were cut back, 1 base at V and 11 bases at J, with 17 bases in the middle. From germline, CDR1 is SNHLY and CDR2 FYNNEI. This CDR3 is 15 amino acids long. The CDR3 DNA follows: TGTGCCAGCAGTGAAGGGGAGAGGGCCGGTGTGAAACTGTTTTTT. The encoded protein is CASSEGERAGVKLFF.

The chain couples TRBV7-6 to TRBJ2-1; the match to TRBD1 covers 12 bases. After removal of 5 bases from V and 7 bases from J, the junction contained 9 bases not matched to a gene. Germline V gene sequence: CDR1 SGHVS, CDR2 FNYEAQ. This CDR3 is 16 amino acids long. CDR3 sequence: CASSLLGQGARNEQFF. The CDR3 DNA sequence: TGTGCCAGCAGCCTCCTGGGACAGGGGGCGCGAAATGAGCAGTTCTTC.

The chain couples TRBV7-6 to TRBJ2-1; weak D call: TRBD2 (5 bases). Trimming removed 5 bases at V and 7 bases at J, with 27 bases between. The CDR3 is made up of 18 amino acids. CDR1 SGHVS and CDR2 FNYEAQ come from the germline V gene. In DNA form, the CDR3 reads TGTGCCAGCAGCCTGAGATTTATAACTAGTTTCTGGGATAATGAGCAGTTCTTC. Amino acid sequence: CASSLRFITSFWDNEQFF. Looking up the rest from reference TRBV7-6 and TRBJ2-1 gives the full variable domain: GAGVSQSPRYKVTKRGQDVALRCDPISGHVSLYWYRQALGQGPEFLTYFNYEAQQDKSGLPNDRFSAERPEGSISTLTIQRTEQRDSAMYRCASSLRFITSFWDNEQFFGPGTRLTVL.

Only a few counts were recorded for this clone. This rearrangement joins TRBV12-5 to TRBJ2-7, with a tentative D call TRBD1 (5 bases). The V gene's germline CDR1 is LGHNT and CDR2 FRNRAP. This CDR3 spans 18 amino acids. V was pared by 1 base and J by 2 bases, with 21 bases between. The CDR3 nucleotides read TGTGCTAGTGGTTTGGCCTTACTACGCCCACAGGCCACCTACGAGCAGTACTTC. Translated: CASGLALLRPQATYEQYF.

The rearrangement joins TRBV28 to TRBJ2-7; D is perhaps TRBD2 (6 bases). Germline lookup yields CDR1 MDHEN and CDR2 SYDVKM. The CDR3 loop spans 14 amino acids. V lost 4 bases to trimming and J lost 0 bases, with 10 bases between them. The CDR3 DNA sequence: TGTGCCAGCAGTTATGGGGGGATCTCCTACGAGCAGTACTTC. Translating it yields CASSYGGISYEQYF.

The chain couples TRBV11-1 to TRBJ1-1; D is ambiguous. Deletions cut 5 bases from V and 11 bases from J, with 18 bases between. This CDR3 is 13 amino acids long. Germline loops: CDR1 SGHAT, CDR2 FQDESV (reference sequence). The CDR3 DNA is TGTGCCAGCAGCCCGGGATACAAGGGTTCCGCTTTCTTT. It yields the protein CASSPGYKGSAFF.

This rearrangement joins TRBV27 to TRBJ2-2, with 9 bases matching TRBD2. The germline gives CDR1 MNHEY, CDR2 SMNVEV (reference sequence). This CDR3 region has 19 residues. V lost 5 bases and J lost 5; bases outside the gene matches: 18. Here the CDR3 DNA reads TGTGCCAGCAGTCGGAGGTATTACGGCGGGAGGGCCGAAACCGGGGAGCTGTTTTTT. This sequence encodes CASSRRYYGGRAETGELFF.

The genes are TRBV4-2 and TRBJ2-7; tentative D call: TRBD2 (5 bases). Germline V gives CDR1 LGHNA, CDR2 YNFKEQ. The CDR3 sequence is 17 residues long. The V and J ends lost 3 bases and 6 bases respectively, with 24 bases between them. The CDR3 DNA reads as TGTGCCAGCAGCCACCCACTAGTCGGGCTTACACGCGCCGAGCAGTACTTC. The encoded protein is CASSHPLVGLTRAEQYF.

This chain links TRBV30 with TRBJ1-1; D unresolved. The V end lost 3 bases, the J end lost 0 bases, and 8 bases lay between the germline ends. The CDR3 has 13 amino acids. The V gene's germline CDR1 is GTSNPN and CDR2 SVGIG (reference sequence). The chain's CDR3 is CAWRNGVNTEAFF. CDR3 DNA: TGTGCCTGGAGGAACGGAGTGAACACTGAAGCTTTCTTT.

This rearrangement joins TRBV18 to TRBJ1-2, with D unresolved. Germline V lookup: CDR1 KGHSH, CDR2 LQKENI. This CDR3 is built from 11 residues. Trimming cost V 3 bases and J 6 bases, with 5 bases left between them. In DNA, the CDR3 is TGTGCCAGCTCACCGGCAGATGGCTACACCTTC. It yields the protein CASSPADGYTF. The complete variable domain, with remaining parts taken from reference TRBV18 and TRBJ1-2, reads NAGVMQNPRHLVRRRGQEARLRCSPMKGHSHVYWYRQLPEEGLKFMVYLQKENIIDESGMPKERFSAEFPKEGPSILRIQQVVRGDSAAYFCASSPADGYTFGSGTRLTVV.

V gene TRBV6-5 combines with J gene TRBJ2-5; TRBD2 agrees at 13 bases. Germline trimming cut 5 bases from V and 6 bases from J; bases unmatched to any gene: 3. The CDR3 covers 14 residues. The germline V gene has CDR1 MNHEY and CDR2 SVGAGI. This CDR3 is CASSTGLAGKTQYF. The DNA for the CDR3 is TGTGCCAGCAGTACGGGACTAGCGGGAAAGACCCAGTACTTC.

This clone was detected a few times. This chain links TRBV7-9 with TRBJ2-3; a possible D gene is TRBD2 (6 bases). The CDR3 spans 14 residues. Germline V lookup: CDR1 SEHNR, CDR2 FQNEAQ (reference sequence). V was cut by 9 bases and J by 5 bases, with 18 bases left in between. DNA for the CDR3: TGTGCCAGTTACCGGGACTCGAAGCGAGATACGCAGTATTTT. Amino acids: CASYRDSKRDTQYF.